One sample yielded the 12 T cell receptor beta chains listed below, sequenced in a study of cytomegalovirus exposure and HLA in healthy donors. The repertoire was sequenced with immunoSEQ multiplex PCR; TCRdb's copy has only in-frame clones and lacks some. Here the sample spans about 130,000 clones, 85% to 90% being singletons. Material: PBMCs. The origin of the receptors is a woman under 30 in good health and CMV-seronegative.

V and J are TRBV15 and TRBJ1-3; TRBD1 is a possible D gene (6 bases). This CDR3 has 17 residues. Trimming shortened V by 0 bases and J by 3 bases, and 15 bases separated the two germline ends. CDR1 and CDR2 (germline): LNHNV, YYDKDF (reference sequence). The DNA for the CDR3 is TGTGCCACCAGCAGAGATTTTGACAGGTTGTTTGGAAACACCATATATTTT. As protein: CATSRDFDRLFGNTIYF.

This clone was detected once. In DNA, the CDR3 is TGTGCCAGCAGTTTGCTAGACAATGAGCAGTTCTTC. Protein: CASSLLDNEQFF. This sequence joins TRBV27 and TRBJ2-1, with D uncertain. V was cut by 3 bases and J by 5 bases, with 5 bases left in between. The CDR3 loop spans 12 amino acids. Germline-derived CDR1 and CDR2 are MNHEY and SMNVEV (reference sequence).

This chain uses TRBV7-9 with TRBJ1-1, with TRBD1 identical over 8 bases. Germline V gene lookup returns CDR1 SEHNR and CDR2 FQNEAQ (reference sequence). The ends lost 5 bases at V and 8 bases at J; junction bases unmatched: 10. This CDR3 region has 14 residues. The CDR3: CASSPTDRAGEAFF. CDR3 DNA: TGTGCCAGCAGCCCGACGGACAGGGCCGGGGAAGCTTTCTTT. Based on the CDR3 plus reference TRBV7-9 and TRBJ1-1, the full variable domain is DTGVSQNPRHKITKRGQNVTFRCDPISEHNRLYWYRQTLGQGPEFLTYFQNEAQLEKSRLLSDRFSAERPKGSFSTLEIQRTEQGDSAMYLCASSPTDRAGEAFFGQGTRLTVV.

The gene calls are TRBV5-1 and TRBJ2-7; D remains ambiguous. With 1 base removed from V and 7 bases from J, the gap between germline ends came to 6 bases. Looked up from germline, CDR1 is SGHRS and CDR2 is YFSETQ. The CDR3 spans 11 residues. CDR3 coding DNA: TGCGCCAGCAGCTTGACTGATGAGCAGTACTTC. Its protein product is CASSLTDEQYF.

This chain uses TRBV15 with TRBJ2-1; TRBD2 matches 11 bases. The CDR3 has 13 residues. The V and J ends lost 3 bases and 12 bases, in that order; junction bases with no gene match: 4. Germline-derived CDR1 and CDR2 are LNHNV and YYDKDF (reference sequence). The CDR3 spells CATSSSTSGGQFF. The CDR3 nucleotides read TGTGCCACCAGCAGTTCTACTAGCGGGGGGCAGTTCTTC.

In DNA, the CDR3 is TGTGCCAGCAGCTTAGTAGCGGACAGGGGAACTGAAGCTTTCTTT. Protein sequence: CASSLVADRGTEAFF. The chain combines TRBV7-9 with TRBJ1-1; 9 nucleotides align to TRBD1. The ends lost 1 base at V and 5 bases at J; junction bases unmatched: 5. The CDR3 length is 15 residues. Germline V CDR1 and CDR2: SEHNR, FQNEAQ (reference sequence).

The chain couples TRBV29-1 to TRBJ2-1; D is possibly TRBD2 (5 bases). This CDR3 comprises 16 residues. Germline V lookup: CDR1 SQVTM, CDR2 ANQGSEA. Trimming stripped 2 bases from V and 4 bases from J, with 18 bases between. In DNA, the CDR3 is TGCAGCGTTGAAATTTTCTACAGCGGCCGGTACAATGAGCAGTTCTTC. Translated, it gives CSVEIFYSGRYNEQFF.

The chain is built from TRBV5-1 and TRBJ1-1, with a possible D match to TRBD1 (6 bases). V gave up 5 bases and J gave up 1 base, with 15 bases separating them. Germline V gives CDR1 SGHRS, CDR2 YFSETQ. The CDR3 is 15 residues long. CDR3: CASRKDQGPNTEAFF. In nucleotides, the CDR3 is TGCGCCAGCAGGAAAGACCAGGGGCCGAACACTGAAGCTTTCTTT. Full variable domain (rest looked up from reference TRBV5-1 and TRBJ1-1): KAGVTQTPRYLIKTRGQQVTLSCSPISGHRSVSWYQQTPGQGLQFLFEYFSETQRNKGNFPGRFSGRQFSNSRSEMNVSTLELGDSALYLCASRKDQGPNTEAFFGQGTRLTVV.

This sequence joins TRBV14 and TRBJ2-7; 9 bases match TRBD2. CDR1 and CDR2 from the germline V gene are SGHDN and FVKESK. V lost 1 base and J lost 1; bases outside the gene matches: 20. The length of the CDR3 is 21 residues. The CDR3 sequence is CASSQGRERLAESVVSYEQYF. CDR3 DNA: TGTGCCAGCAGCCAAGGCCGGGAGCGACTAGCGGAGTCCGTAGTTTCCTACGAGCAGTACTTC.

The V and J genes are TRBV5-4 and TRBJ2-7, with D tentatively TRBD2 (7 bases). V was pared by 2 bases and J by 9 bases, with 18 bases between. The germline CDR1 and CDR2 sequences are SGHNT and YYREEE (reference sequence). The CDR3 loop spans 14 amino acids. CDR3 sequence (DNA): TGTGCCAGCAGCTTAAGGGGGGGCGAAAATACGCAGTACTTC. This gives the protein CASSLRGGENTQYF. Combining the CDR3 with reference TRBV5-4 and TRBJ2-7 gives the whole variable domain ETGVTQSPTHLIKTRGQQVTLRCSSQSGHNTVSWYQQALGQGPQFIFQYYREEENGRGNFPPRFSGLQFPNYSSELNVNALELDDSALYLCASSLRGGENTQYFGPGTRLTVT.

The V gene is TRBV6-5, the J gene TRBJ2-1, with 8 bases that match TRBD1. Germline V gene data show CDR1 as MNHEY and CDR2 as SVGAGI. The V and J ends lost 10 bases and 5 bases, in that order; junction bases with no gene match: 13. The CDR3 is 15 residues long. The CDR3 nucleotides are TGTGCCACCTGCCGTGGGACAGGCCCCGACAATGAGCAGTTCTTC. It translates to CATCRGTGPDNEQFF.

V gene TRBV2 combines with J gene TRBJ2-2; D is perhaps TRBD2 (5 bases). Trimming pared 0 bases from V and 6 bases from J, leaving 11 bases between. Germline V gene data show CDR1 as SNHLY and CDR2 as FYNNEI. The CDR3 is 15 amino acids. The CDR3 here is CASSEALRGSGELFF. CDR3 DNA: TGTGCCAGCAGTGAAGCACTTCGGGGTTCCGGGGAGCTGTTTTTT. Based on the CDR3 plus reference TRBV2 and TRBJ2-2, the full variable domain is EPEVTQTPSHQVTQMGQEVILRCVPISNHLYFYWYRQILGQKVEFLVSFYNNEISEKSEIFDDQFSVERPDGSNFTLKIRSTKLEDSAMYFCASSEALRGSGELFFGEGSRLTVL.